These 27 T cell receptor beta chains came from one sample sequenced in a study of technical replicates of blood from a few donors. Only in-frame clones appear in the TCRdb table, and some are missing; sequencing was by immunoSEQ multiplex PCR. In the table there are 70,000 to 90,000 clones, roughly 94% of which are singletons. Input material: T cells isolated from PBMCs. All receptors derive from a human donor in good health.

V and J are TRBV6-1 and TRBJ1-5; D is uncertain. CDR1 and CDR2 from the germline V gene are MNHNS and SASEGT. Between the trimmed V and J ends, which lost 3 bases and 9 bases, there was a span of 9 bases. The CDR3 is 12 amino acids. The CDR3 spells CASSDTAGPQHF. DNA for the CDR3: TGTGCCAGCAGTGATACCGCCGGGCCCCAGCATTTT.

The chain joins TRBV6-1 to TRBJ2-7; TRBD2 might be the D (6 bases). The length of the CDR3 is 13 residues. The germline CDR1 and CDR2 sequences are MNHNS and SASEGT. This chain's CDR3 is CGTLAPMAYEQYF. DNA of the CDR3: TGTGGGACACTAGCTCCAATGGCCTACGAGCAGTACTTC.

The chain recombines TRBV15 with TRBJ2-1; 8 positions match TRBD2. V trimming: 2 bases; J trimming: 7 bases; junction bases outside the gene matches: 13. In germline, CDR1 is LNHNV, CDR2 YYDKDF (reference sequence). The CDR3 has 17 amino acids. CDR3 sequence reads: CATSRLSLGSGGNEQFF. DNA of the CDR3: TGTGCCACCAGCAGACTTTCTCTAGGGTCGGGGGGGAATGAGCAGTTCTTC.

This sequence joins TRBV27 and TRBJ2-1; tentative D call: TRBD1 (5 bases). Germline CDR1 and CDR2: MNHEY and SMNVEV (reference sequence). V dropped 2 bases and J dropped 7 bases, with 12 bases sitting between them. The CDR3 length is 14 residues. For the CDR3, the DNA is TGTGCCAGCAGTTTAAGTCGGGCAGGGAATGAGCAGTTCTTC. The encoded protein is CASSLSRAGNEQFF.

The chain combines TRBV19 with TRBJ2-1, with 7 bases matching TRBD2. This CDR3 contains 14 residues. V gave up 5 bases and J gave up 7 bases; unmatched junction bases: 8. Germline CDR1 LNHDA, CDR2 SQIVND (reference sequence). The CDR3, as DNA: TGTGCCAGTAGTTGGGGGGAGGGCCTTAATGAGCAGTTCTTC. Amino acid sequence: CASSWGEGLNEQFF.

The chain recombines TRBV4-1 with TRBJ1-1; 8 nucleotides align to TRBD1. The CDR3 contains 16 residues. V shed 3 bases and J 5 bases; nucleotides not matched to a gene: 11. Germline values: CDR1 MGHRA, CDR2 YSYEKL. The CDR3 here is CASSHPTGQGGTEAFF. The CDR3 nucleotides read TGCGCCAGCAGCCACCCTACCGGACAGGGTGGAACTGAAGCTTTCTTT.

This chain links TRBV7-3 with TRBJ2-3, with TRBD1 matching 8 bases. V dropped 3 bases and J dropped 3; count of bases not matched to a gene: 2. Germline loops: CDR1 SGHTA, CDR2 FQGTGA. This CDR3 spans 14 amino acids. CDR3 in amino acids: CASSLGQETDTQYF. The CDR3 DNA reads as TGTGCCAGCAGCTTGGGACAGGAGACAGATACGCAGTATTTT.

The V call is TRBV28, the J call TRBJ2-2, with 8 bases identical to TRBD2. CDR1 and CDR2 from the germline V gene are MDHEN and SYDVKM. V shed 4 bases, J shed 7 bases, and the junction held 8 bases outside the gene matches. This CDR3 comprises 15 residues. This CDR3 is CASSSPSGHGGELFF. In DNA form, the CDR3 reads TGTGCCAGCAGTTCCCCTAGCGGGCATGGCGGGGAGCTGTTTTTT.

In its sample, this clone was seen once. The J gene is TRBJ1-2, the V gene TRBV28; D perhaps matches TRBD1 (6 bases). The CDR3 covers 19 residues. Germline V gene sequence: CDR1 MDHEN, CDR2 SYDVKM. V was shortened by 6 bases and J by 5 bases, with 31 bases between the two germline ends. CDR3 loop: CASREFYRDTPYYHYGYTF. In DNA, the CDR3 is TGTGCCAGCAGGGAGTTCTACCGGGACACTCCTTACTATCATTATGGCTACACCTTC.

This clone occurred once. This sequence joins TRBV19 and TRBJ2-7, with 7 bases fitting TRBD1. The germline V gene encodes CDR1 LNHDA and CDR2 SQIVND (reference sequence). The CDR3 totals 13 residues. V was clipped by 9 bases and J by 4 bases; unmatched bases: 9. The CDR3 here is CASGRTGPYEQYF. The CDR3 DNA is TGTGCCAGCGGAAGGACAGGACCTTACGAGCAGTACTTC.

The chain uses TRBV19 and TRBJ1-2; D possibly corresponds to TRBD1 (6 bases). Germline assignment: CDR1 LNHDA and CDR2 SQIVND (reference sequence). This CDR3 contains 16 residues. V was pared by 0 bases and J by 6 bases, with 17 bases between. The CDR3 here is CASSIDIDRLSHGYTF. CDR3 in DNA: TGTGCCAGTAGTATAGATATCGACAGGTTATCACATGGCTACACCTTC.

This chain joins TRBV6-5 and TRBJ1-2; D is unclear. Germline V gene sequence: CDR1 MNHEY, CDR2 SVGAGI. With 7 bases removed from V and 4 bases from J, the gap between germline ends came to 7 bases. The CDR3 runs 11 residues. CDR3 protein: CASTGAYGYTF. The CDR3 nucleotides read TGTGCCAGCACCGGTGCCTATGGCTACACCTTC.

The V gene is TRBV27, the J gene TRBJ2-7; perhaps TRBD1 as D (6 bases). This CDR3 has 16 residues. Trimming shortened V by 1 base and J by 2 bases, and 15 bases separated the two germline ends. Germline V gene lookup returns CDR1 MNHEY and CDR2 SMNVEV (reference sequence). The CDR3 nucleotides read TGTGCCAGCAGTTTATTATACGGGACATCAACCTACGAGCAGTACTTC. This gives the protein CASSLLYGTSTYEQYF.

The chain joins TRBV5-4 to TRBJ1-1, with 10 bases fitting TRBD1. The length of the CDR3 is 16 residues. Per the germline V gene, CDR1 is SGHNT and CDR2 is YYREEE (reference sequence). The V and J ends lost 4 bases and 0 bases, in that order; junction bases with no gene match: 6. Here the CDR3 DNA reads TGTGCCAGCAGCCCTCGGGACAGGGGATTGAACACTGAAGCTTTCTTT. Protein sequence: CASSPRDRGLNTEAFF.

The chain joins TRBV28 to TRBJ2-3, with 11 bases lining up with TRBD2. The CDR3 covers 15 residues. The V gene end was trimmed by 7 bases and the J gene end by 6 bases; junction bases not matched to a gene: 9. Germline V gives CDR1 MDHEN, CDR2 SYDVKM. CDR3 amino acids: CASTLAGGPLDTQYF. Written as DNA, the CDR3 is TGTGCCAGCACGTTAGCGGGAGGGCCCTTGGATACGCAGTATTTT. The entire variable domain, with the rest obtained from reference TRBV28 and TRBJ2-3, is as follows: DVKVTQSSRYLVKRTGEKVFLECVQDMDHENMFWYRQDPGLGLRLIYFSYDVKMKEKGDIPEGYSVSREKKERFSLILESASTNQTSMYLCASTLAGGPLDTQYFGPGTRLTVL.

DNA for the CDR3: TGTGCCAGCAGCCAAGTAGGAGGGGCCCACGAGCAGTACTTC. It yields the protein CASSQVGGAHEQYF. The chain uses TRBV4-2 and TRBJ2-7, with a possible D match to TRBD2 (6 bases). The V and J ends lost 1 base and 5 bases respectively, with 12 bases between them. Germline V CDR1 and CDR2: LGHNA, YNFKEQ. This CDR3 spans 14 amino acids.

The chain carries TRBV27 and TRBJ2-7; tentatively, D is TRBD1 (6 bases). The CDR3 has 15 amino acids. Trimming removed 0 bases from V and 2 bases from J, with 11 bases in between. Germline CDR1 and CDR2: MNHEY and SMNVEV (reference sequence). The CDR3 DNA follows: TGTGCCAGCAGTTTATCTACAGGGAAAGCCTACGAGCAGTACTTC. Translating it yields CASSLSTGKAYEQYF.

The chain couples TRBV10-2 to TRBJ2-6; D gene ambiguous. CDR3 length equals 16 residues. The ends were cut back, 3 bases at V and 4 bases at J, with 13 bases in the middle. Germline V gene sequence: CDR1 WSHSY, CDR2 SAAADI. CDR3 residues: CASSDPPGSGANVLTF. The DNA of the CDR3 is TGCGCCAGCAGTGATCCCCCAGGCTCGGGGGCCAACGTCCTGACTTTC.

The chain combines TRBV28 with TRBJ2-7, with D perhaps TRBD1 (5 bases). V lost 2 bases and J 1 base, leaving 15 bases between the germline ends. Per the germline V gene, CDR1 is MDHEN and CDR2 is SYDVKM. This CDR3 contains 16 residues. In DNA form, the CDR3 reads TGTGCCAGCAGTTTAATCCCAACAGGAATATCCTACGAGCAGTACTTC. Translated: CASSLIPTGISYEQYF.

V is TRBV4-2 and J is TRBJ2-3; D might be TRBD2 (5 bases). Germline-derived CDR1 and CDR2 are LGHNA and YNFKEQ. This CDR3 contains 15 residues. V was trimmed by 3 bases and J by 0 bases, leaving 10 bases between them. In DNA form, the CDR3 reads TGTGCCAGCAGCCAGGAGGTCTATAGCACAGATACGCAGTATTTT. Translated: CASSQEVYSTDTQYF.

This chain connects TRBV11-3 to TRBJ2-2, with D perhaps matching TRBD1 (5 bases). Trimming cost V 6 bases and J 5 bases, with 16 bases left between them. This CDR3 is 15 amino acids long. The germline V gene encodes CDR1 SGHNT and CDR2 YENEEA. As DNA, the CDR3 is TGTGCCAGCAGTCAAGGGGCCGCGAGGACCGGGGAGCTGTTTTTT. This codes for CASSQGAARTGELFF.

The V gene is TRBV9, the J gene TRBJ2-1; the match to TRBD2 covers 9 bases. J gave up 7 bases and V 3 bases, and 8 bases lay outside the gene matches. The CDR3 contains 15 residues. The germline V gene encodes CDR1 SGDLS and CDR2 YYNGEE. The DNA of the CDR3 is TGTGCCAGCAGCGGGGCGGGACTAGCAGGGAATGAGCAGTTCTTC. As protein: CASSGAGLAGNEQFF.

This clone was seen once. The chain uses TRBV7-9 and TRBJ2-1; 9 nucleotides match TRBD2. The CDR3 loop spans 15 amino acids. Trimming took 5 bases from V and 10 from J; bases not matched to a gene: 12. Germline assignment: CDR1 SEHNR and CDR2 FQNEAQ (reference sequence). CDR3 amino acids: CASSLELAGWEEQFF. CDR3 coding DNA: TGTGCCAGCAGCCTAGAACTAGCGGGTTGGGAAGAGCAGTTCTTC.

The DNA of the CDR3 is TGCAGCGTTAGCGGCTCTAGCACAGATACGCAGTATTTT. As protein: CSVSGSSTDTQYF. The chain combines TRBV29-1 with TRBJ2-3; perhaps TRBD2 as D (5 bases). Trimming removed 5 bases at V and 0 bases at J, with 9 bases between. The CDR3 is made up of 13 amino acids. Germline V gene lookup returns CDR1 SQVTM and CDR2 ANQGSEA.

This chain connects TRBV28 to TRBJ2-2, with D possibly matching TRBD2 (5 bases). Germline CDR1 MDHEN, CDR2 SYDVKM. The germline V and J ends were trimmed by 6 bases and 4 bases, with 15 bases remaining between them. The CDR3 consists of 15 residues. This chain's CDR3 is CASSPLAISTGELFF. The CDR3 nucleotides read TGTGCCAGCAGCCCCTTAGCGATTAGCACCGGGGAGCTGTTTTTT.

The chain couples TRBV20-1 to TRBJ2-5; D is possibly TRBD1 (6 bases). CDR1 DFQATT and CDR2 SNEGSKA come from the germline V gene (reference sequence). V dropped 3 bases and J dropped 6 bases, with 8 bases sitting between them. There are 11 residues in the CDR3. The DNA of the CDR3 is TGCAGTGCTAGGGGGGCGAAGACCCAGTACTTC. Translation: CSARGAKTQYF.

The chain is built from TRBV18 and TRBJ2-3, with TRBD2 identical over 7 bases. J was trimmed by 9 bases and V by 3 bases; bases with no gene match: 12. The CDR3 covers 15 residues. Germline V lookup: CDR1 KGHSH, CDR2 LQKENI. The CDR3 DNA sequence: TGTGCCAGCTCACCCGGGCCCGAGATAGCGGGCACGCAGTATTTT. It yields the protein CASSPGPEIAGTQYF.